These 25 T cell receptor beta chains were sequenced from one sample in a study of blood T cell repertoires in COVID-19. Sequenced by immunoSEQ multiplex PCR; TCRdb stores in-frame clones only, minus some. The sample has 150,000 to 200,000 clones, about 84% seen once. Input material: PBMCs or T cells enriched from blood (not recorded which). These receptors came from a woman aged 25 to 39 who had recovered from COVID-19.

The chain is built from TRBV13 and TRBJ2-5, with 15 bases fitting TRBD2. Germline assignment: CDR1 PRHDT and CDR2 FYEKMQ (reference sequence). The CDR3 has 16 residues. V was clipped by 5 bases and J by 4 bases; unmatched bases: 5. CDR3 nucleotides: TGTGCCAGCAGCCCCGGACTAGCGGGAGGGTTAGAGACCCAGTACTTC. Residues: CASSPGLAGGLETQYF.

The DNA for the CDR3 is TGTGCCAGCCAGGCCGGCCAGAACTATGGCTACACCTTC. Protein: CASQAGQNYGYTF. The chain joins TRBV4-2 to TRBJ1-2, with D unclear. Trimming removed 8 bases from V and 2 bases from J, with 12 bases in between. The CDR3 sequence is 13 residues long. Looked up from germline, CDR1 is LGHNA and CDR2 is YNFKEQ.

The chain recombines TRBV28 with TRBJ1-1; D possibly corresponds to TRBD1 (6 bases). Germline values: CDR1 MDHEN, CDR2 SYDVKM. The CDR3 consists of 12 residues. V shed 6 bases and J shed 7 bases, with 12 bases lying between them. CDR3 loop: CASRPGQNEAFF. The CDR3 DNA follows: TGTGCCAGCAGGCCCGGACAGAATGAAGCTTTCTTT.

This chain links TRBV18 with TRBJ2-4; 11 bases line up with TRBD1. With V trimmed by 2 bases and J by 6 bases, 6 bases remained unmatched. The germline gives CDR1 KGHSH, CDR2 LQKENI. There are 16 residues in the CDR3. The CDR3 region has the DNA TGTGCCAGCTCACCAGGACAGGGGGCAATAGGAAACATTCAGTACTTC. This sequence encodes CASSPGQGAIGNIQYF.

The chain uses TRBV27 and TRBJ2-7; 11 positions agree with TRBD1. Germline V gene lookup returns CDR1 MNHEY and CDR2 SMNVEV (reference sequence). This CDR3 has 15 amino acids. V gave up 5 bases and J gave up 3 bases; unmatched junction bases: 6. In nucleotides, the CDR3 is TGTGCCAGCAGTAAGGGACAGGGGGTTAACTACGAGCAGTACTTC. This sequence encodes CASSKGQGVNYEQYF.

This clone was counted once. The chain couples TRBV11-1 to TRBJ1-2; D gene unclear. The CDR3 sequence is 14 residues long. Germline assignment: CDR1 SGHAT and CDR2 FQDESV (reference sequence). V gave up 4 bases and J gave up 0 bases, with 9 bases separating them. CDR3 DNA: TGTGCCAGCAGCTCCCGAGGATCTAACTATGGCTACACCTTC. Its protein product is CASSSRGSNYGYTF.

The genes are TRBV2 and TRBJ1-2, with a weak D call TRBD1 (6 bases). Germline CDR1 is SNHLY and CDR2 is FYNNEI. Trimming took 3 bases from V and 3 from J, leaving 8 bases between them. The CDR3 loop spans 13 amino acids. CDR3 DNA: TGTGCCAGCAGTGACAGGGGCTACTATGGCTACACCTTC. It is translated as CASSDRGYYGYTF.

The chain uses TRBV24-1 and TRBJ2-1; TRBD2 agrees at 7 bases. The length of the CDR3 is 16 residues. Trimming took 4 bases from V and 2 from J; bases not matched to a gene: 7. In germline, CDR1 is KGHDR, CDR2 SFDVKD. CDR3 residues: CATSDTTSPPYNEQFF. CDR3 in DNA: TGTGCCACCAGTGACACGACTAGCCCCCCCTACAATGAGCAGTTCTTC.

The genes are TRBV6-1 and TRBJ1-5, with D unresolved. The V end was cut by 2 bases, the J end by 6 bases, with 8 bases between. The CDR3 is 13 residues long. Germline CDR1 MNHNS, CDR2 SASEGT. The CDR3 DNA reads as TGTGCCAGCAGTGAAACCAGTTTTCAGCCCCAGCATTTT. The encoded protein is CASSETSFQPQHF.

The chain has TRBV5-6 and TRBJ2-7; a possible D gene is TRBD1 (5 bases). The CDR3 sequence is 13 residues long. CDR1 SGHDT and CDR2 YYEEEE come from the germline V gene. V was cut by 3 bases and J by 1 base, with 8 bases left in between. CDR3 nucleotide sequence: TGTGCCAGCAGCTCGACAGTATCCTACGAGCAGTACTTC. Translating gives CASSSTVSYEQYF.

This sequence joins TRBV14 and TRBJ2-5; D is uncertain. Trimming removed 11 bases at V and 2 bases at J, with 3 bases between. The CDR3 extends over 9 amino acids. The germline V gene encodes CDR1 SGHDN and CDR2 FVKESK. This chain's CDR3 is CAVQETQYF. In DNA, the CDR3 is TGTGCCGTACAAGAGACCCAGTACTTC.

This chain links TRBV7-3 with TRBJ2-3; 9 bases agree with TRBD2. The CDR3 contains 18 residues. Germline loops: CDR1 SGHTA, CDR2 FQGTGA. V lost 5 bases and J lost 6; bases outside the gene matches: 18. DNA of the CDR3: TGTGCCAGCAGCCCACCGCCCATACCGGGACTAGCAGCGGATACGCAGTATTTT. It is translated as CASSPPPIPGLAADTQYF.

The V gene is TRBV5-4, the J gene TRBJ2-5; the match to TRBD1 covers 12 bases. CDR1 SGHNT and CDR2 YYREEE come from the germline V gene (reference sequence). V gave up 2 bases and J gave up 5 bases; unmatched junction bases: 4. The CDR3 sequence is 15 residues long. The CDR3: CASSLTGTGGETQYF. For the CDR3, the DNA is TGTGCCAGCAGCTTAACCGGGACAGGGGGCGAGACCCAGTACTTC.

The chain links TRBV15 to TRBJ2-1; the match to TRBD2 covers 13 bases. J was trimmed by 0 bases and V by 0 bases; bases with no gene match: 8. Germline values: CDR1 LNHNV, CDR2 YYDKDF (reference sequence). This CDR3 contains 20 residues. The CDR3 nucleotides are TGTGCCACCAGCAGAGACAAAACTAGCGGGAGGGCCCTCTCCTACAATGAGCAGTTCTTC. Its translation: CATSRDKTSGRALSYNEQFF.

About this clone itself: An end of the junction does not agree with germline; a read error may underlie this. J is TRBJ1-4 and V is TRBV28; 7 bases match TRBD1. The CDR3 is 15 amino acids. Germline V lookup: CDR1 MDHEN, CDR2 SYDVKM. This chain's CDR3 is CASSLAGQGDEKLFF. CDR3 coding DNA: TGTGCCAGCAGTTTAGCCGGGCAGGGGGATGAGAAACTGTTTTTT.

The chain is built from TRBV2 and TRBJ2-7; D is possibly TRBD1 (6 bases). The CDR3 is made up of 15 amino acids. With 2 bases removed from V and 0 bases from J, the gap between germline ends came to 11 bases. CDR1 is SNHLY, CDR2 FYNNEI, per germline. CDR3: CASSEFDRYSYEQYF. For the CDR3, the DNA is TGTGCCAGCAGTGAATTTGACAGGTACTCCTACGAGCAGTACTTC.

The chain links TRBV10-3 to TRBJ2-7, with TRBD1 identical over 9 bases. The germline V gene encodes CDR1 ENHRY and CDR2 SYGVKD. J was trimmed by 2 bases and V by 1 base; bases with no gene match: 6. The CDR3 has 16 amino acids. The CDR3 reads CAISEFPGQGTYEQYF. The CDR3 nucleotides read TGTGCCATCAGTGAGTTTCCGGGACAGGGAACCTACGAGCAGTACTTC.

The chain carries TRBV20-1 and TRBJ2-2; D is uncertain. CDR1 is DFQATT and CDR2 is SNEGSKA in the germline V gene (reference sequence). Trimming removed 3 bases at V and 1 base at J, with 21 bases between. The CDR3 is made up of 18 amino acids. CDR3 protein: CSASTRMGGVVNTGELFF. CDR3 sequence (DNA): TGCAGTGCTAGTACGAGGATGGGTGGCGTCGTGAACACCGGGGAGCTGTTTTTT.

The chain recombines TRBV27 with TRBJ2-7, with D perhaps matching TRBD2 (6 bases). CDR1 and CDR2 (germline): MNHEY, SMNVEV (reference sequence). This CDR3 region has 13 residues. Trimming took 3 bases from V and 5 from J, leaving 11 bases between them. This CDR3 reads CASSFGLANEQYF. The CDR3 DNA reads TGTGCCAGCAGTTTTGGGCTAGCGAACGAGCAGTACTTC.

V usage is TRBV6-5 and J usage is TRBJ1-1; 7 bases align to TRBD1. The V gene's germline CDR1 is MNHEY and CDR2 SVGAGI. Trimming cost V 5 bases and J 0 bases; bases outside gene matches: 6. The CDR3 is 15 amino acids. The CDR3 spells CASSQTGVLNTEAFF. The CDR3 DNA reads TGTGCCAGCAGTCAAACAGGGGTTTTGAACACTGAAGCTTTCTTT.

The chain carries TRBV19 and TRBJ2-1, with TRBD1 matching over 11 bases. Looked up from germline, CDR1 is LNHDA and CDR2 is SQIVND (reference sequence). The J segment lost 6 bases and the V segment lost 2 bases, leaving 3 bases of the junction unmatched. The CDR3 totals 15 residues. The CDR3 is CASSILGTGGNEQFF. The CDR3, as DNA: TGTGCCAGTAGTATATTAGGGACAGGGGGCAATGAGCAGTTCTTC.

The V and J genes are TRBV29-1 and TRBJ1-4; D is undetermined. This CDR3 is built from 14 residues. Germline CDR1 is SQVTM and CDR2 is ANQGSEA. Trimming took 4 bases from V and 0 from J, leaving 9 bases between them. CDR3 DNA sequence: TGCAGCGTTGTTGGTTCGGCAACTAATGAAAAACTGTTTTTT. Translated: CSVVGSATNEKLFF.

This chain connects TRBV4-2 to TRBJ1-2; no clear D gene. The V end was cut by 3 bases, the J end by 13 bases, with 6 bases between. Germline V gene data show CDR1 as LGHNA and CDR2 as YNFKEQ. The CDR3 is 9 amino acids. The CDR3 loop is CASSHGLTF. As DNA, the CDR3 is TGTGCCAGCAGCCACGGACTCACCTTC.

V is TRBV3-1 (or the pseudogene TRBV3-2) and J is TRBJ2-2; D is uncertain. The CDR3 totals 12 residues. Trimming removed 4 bases at V and 6 bases at J, with 6 bases between. Looked up from germline, CDR1 is LGHDT and CDR2 is YNNKEL (reference sequence). The CDR3 here is CASSLQAGELFF. In nucleotides, the CDR3 is TGTGCCAGCAGCCTCCAGGCCGGGGAGCTGTTTTTT.

The chain couples TRBV19 to TRBJ1-2; TRBD1 matches 7 bases. J lost 4 bases, V lost 6 bases, and 8 bases had no gene match. Germline CDR1 LNHDA, CDR2 SQIVND (reference sequence). The CDR3 spans 14 residues. The CDR3 region is CASSTRDSGYGYTF. The CDR3 DNA reads TGTGCCAGTAGCACCCGGGACAGTGGCTATGGCTACACCTTC.